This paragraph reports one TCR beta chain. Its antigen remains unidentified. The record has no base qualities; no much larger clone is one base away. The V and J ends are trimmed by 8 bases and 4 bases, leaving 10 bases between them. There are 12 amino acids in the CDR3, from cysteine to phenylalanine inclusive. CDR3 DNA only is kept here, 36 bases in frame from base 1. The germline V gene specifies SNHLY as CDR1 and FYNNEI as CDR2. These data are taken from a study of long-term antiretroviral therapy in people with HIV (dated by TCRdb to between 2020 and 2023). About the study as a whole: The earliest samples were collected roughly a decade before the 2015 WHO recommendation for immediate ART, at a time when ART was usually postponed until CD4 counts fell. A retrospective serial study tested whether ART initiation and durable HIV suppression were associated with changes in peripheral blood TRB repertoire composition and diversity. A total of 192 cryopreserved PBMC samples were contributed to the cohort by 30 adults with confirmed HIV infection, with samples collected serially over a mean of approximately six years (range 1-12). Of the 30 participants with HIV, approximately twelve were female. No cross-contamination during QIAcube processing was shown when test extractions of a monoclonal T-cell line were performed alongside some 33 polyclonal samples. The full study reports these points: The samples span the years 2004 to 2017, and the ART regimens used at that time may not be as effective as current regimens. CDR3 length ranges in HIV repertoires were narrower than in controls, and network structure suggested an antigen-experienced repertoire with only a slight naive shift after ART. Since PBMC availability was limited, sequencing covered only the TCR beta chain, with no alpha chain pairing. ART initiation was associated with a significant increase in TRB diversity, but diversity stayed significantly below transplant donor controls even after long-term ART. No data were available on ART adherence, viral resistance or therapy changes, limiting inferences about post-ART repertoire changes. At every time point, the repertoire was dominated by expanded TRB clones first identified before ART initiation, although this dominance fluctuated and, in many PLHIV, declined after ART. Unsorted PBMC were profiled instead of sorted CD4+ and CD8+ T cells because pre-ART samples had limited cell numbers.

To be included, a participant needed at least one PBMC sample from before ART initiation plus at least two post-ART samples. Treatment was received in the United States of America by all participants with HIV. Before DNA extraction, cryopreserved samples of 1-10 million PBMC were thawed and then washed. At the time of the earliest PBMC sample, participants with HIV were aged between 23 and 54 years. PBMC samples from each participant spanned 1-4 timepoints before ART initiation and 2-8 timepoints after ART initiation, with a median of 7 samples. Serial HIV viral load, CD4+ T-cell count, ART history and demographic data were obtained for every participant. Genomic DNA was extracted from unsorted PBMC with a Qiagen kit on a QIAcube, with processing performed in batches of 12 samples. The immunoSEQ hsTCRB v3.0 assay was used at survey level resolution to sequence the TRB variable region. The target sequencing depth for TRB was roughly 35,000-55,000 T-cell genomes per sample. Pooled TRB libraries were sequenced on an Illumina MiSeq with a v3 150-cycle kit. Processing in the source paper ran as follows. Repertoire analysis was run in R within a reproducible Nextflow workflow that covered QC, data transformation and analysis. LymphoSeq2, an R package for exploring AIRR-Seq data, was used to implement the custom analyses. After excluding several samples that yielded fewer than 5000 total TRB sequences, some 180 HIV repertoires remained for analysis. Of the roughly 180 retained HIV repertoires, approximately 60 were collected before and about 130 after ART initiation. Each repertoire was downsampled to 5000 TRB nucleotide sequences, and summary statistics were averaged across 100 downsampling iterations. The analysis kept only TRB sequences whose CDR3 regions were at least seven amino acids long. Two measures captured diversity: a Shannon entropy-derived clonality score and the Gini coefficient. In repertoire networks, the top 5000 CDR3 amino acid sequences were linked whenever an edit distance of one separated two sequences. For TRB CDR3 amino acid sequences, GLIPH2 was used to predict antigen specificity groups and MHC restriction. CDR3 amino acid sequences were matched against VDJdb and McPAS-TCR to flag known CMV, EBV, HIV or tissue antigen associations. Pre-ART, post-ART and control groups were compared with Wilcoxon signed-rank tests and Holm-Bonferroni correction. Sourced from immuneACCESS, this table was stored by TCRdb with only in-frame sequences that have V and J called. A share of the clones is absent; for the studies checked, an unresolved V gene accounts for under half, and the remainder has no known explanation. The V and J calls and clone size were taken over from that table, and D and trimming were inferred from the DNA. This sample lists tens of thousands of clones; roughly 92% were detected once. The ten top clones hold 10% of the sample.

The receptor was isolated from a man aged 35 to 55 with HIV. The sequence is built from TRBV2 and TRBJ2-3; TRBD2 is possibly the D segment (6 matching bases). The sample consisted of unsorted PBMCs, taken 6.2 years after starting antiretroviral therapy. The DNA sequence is TGTGCCAGCCGACTAGGCCCAGATACGCAGTATTTT. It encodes CASRLGPDTQYF.